This T cell receptor (beta chain) was sequenced during a study of identical twins. Concerning this clonotype: Its antigen is still unknown.

CDR1 and CDR2 from the germline V gene are SNHLY and FYNNEI. This CDR3 comprises 14 residues. The V end was cut by 3 bases, the J end by 7 bases, with 13 bases between. TCRdb itself ran the 5' RACE reads through MiXCR, one entry per CDR3 protein. The sample lists a few hundred thousand distinct CDR3 sequences, roughly a tenth occurring once. Findings and caveats of the study: Twin sharing of out-of-frame TCR alpha was underestimated by models in monozygotic pairs.

The sequenced sample was memory T cells sorted from blood. This sequence was found in a man between 45 and 60 years old in good health. The chain uses TRBV2 and TRBJ1-5; a possible D gene is TRBD1 (5 bases). This CDR3 is CASSDRALSQPQHF. CDR3 nucleotide sequence: TGTGCCAGCAGTGACAGGGCTCTCAGCCAGCCCCAGCATTTT.